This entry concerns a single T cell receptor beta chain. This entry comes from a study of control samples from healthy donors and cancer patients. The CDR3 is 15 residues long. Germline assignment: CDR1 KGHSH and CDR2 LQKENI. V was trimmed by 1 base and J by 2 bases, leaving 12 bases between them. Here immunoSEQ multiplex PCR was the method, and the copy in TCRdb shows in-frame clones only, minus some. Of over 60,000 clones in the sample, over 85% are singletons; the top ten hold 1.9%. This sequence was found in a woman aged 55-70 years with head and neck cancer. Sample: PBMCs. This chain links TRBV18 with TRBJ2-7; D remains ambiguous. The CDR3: CASSPQGSQAYEQYF. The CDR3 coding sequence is TGTGCCAGCTCACCACAGGGCAGCCAAGCCTACGAGCAGTACTTC.